This T cell receptor beta chain was sequenced during a study of T cell responses to AZD1222 COVID-19 vaccine. Study outcomes and limitations: Baseline serostatus was positive in only six AZD1222 recipients. The study found Spike-specific TCR breadth and depth rose after two AZD1222 doses.

This clone occurred once. Its cognate antigen is unknown. Sequencing was performed with immunoSEQ multiplex PCR; in TCRdb, only in-frame clones are kept and a portion is missing. Here the sample spans more than 95,000 clones, 90% to 95% being singletons. V shed 3 bases and J shed 3 bases, with 9 bases lying between them. Germline assignment: CDR1 LNHNV and CDR2 YYDKDF (reference sequence). CDR3 size: 13 residues. This clonotype was obtained from an adult in good health. The chain uses TRBV15 and TRBJ2-7, with D maybe TRBD1 (6 bases). The material was peripheral blood, obtained on day 0 of AZD1222 vaccination. The CDR3 region has the DNA TGTGCCACCAGCAGGGACAGAAACTACGAGCAGTACTTC. Encoded protein: CATSRDRNYEQYF.